This TCR beta chain came from a study of T cells in Graves' hyperthyroidism and ophthalmopathy. The CDR3 regions of TCR beta were amplified from RNA transcripts. HTBI primers were used for first-round RT-PCR of the TCR CDR3. TCRdb reprocessed the multiplex PCR reads with MiXCR, giving one entry per CDR3 protein. In the table there are 660,000 or so distinct CDR3 sequences, around 21% of which are singletons. Each diagnosis drew on symptoms, thyroxine, TRAb, thyroid ultrasound and orbital computed tomography findings. PBMCs were obtained from 10 ml fresh peripheral blood. To note about this clonotype: The antigen is undetermined.

CDR3 length: 14 residues. Losses at the gene ends were 5 bases for V and 9 bases for J; bases not matched to a gene: 12. Per germline, CDR1 SGHVS and CDR2 FNYEAQ. Findings and limits, study-wide: Peripheral blood also featured most of the thyroid clonotypes expanded above 0.001. Ophthalmopathy cases were set apart from stable hyperthyroidism by a 13 V-J model.

The rearrangement links TRBV7-6 to TRBJ1-1, with TRBD1 identical over 7 bases. The origin of this receptor is a young man with Graves' ophthalmopathy. The specimen sequenced was blood. CDR3 in amino acids: CASSPQPGQTKAFF. In DNA form, the CDR3 reads TGTGCCAGCAGCCCCCAGCCGGGACAGACAAAAGCTTTCTTT.